A selection of T cell receptor beta chains follows, all from one sample in a study of TIL therapy for anti-PD-1-resistant metastatic lung cancer. TCRdb keeps only in-frame clones here, not all; method: immunoSEQ multiplex PCR. The sample includes around 20,000 clones, more than 60% of them seen just once. The source was blood, collected at baseline. Receptor source: a person aged 25 to 79 with non-small cell lung cancer. CDR3s leave out the opening cysteine and the closing phenylalanine or tryptophan. A D gene is named only where the DNA matches it firmly.

v_call: TRBV9
cdr3_length: 13
d_call: TRBD1
j_call: TRBJ1-2
cdr3_aa: ASSVGGQGNYGYT

v_call: TRBV30
cdr3_length: 11
d_call: TRBD1
j_call: TRBJ2-5
cdr3_aa: AWSVDREETQY

v_call: TRBV18
cdr3_length: 14
d_call: .
j_call: TRBJ1-2
cdr3_aa: ASSPPRPRRSSGYT

v_call: TRBV7-9
cdr3_length: 11
d_call: .
j_call: TRBJ2-7
cdr3_aa: ASRAGHSYEQY

v_call: TRBV15
cdr3_length: 12
d_call: .
j_call: TRBJ1-2
cdr3_aa: ATSRDTRGGGYT

v_call: TRBV6-6
cdr3_length: 12
d_call: .
j_call: TRBJ2-2
cdr3_aa: ASSTLGGDGELF

v_call: TRBV11-2
cdr3_length: 14
d_call: TRBD2
j_call: TRBJ2-1
cdr3_aa: ASSATSGGAYNEQF

v_call: TRBV2
cdr3_length: 10
d_call: .
j_call: TRBJ1-4
cdr3_aa: ASGHPNEKLF

v_call: TRBV7-8
cdr3_length: 15
d_call: .
j_call: TRBJ1-3
cdr3_aa: ASSLVPPGASGNTIY

v_call: TRBV19
cdr3_length: 12
d_call: .
j_call: TRBJ2-3
cdr3_aa: ASSINGRTDTQY